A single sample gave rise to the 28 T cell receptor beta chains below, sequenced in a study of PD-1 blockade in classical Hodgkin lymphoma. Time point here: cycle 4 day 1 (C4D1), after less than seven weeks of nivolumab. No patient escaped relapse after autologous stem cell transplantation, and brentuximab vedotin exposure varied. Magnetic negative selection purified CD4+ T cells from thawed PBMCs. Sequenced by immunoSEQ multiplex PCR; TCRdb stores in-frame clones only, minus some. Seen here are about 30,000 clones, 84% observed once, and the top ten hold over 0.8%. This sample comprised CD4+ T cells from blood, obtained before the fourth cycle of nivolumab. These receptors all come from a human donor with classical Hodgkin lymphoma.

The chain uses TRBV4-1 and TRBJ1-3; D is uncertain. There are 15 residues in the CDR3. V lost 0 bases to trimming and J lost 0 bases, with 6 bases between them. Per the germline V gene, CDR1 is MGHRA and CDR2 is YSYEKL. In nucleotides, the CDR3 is TGCGCCAGCAGCCAAGAGGTTCTCTCTGGAAACACCATATATTTT. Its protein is CASSQEVLSGNTIYF.

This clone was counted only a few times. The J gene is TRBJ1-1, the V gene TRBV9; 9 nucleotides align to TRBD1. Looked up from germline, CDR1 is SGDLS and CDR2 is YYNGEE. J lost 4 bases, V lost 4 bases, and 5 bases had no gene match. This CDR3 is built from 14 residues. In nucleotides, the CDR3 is TGTGCCAGCAGCCACAGGGGGCGAGGCACTGAAGCTTTCTTT. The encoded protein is CASSHRGRGTEAFF. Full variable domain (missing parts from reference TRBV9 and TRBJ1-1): DSGVTQTPKHLITATGQRVTLRCSPRSGDLSVYWYQQSLDQGLQFLIQYYNGEERAKGNILERFSAQQFPDLHSELNLSSLELGDSALYFCASSHRGRGTEAFFGQGTRLTVV.

Here the CDR3 reads CAIRQLAGGGDTQYF. In nucleotides, the CDR3 is TGTGCCATCAGGCAGCTAGCGGGGGGCGGAGATACGCAGTATTTT. The V gene is TRBV10-3, the J gene TRBJ2-3; 11 bases agree with TRBD2. Germline assignment: CDR1 ENHRY and CDR2 SYGVKD. This CDR3 spans 15 amino acids. Trimming removed 6 bases from V and 5 bases from J; junction bases left unmatched: 7.

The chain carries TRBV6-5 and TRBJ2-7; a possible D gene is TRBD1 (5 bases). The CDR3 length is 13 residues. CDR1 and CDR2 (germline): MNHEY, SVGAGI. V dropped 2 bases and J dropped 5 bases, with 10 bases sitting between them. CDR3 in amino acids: CASSYLNRNEQYF. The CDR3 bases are TGTGCCAGCAGTTACCTTAACAGGAACGAGCAGTACTTC.

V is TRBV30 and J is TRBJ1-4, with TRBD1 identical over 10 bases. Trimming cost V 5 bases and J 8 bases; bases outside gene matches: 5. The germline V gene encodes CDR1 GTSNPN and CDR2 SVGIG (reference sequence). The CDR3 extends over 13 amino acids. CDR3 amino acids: CAWETGGLEKLFF. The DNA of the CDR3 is TGTGCCTGGGAGACAGGGGGCCTGGAAAAACTGTTTTTT.

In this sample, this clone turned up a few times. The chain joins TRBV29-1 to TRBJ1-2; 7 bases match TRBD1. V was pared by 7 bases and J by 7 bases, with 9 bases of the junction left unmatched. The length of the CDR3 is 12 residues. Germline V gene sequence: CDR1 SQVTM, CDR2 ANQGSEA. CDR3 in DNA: TGCAGCGCTATAAACCAGGGGGGTGGCTACACCTTC. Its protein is CSAINQGGGYTF. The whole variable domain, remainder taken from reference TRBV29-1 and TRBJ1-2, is SAVISQKPSRDICQRGTSLTIQCQVDSQVTMMFWYRQQPGQSLTLIATANQGSEATYESGFVIDKFPISRPNLTFSTLTVSNMSPEDSSIYLCSAINQGGGYTFGSGTRLTVV.

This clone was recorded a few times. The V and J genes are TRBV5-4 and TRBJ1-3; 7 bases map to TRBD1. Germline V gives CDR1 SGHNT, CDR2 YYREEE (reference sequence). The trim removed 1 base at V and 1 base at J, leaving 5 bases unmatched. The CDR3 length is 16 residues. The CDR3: CASSLYRGTSGNTIYF. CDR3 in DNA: TGTGCCAGCAGCTTGTACAGGGGCACGTCTGGAAACACCATATATTTT.

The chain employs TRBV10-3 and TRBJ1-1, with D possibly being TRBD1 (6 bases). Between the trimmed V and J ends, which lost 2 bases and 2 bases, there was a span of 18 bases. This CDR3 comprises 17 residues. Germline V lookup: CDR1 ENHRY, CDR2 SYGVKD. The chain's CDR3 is CAISEDGGRVPNTEAFF. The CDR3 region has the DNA TGTGCCATCAGTGAGGATGGGGGGCGCGTCCCAAACACTGAAGCTTTCTTT.

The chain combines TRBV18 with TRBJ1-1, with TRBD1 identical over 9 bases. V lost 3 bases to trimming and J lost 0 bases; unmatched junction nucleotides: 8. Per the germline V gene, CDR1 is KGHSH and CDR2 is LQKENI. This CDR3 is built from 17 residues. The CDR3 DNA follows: TGTGCCAGCTCACCGGGACAGGGATTTCGGATGAACACTGAAGCTTTCTTT. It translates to CASSPGQGFRMNTEAFF.

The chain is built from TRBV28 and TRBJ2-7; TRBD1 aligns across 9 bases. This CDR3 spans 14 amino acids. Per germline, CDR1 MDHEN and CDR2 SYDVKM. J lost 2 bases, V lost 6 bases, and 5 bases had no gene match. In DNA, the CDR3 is TGTGCCAGCAGAACGGGACAGGGAGCCTACGAGCAGTACTTC. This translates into CASRTGQGAYEQYF.

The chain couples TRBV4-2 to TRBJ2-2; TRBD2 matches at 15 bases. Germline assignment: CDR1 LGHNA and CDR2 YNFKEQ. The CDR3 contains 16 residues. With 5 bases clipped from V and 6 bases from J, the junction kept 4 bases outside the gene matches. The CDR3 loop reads CASSSRTSGGAGELFF. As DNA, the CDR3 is TGTGCCAGCAGCTCCCGGACTAGCGGGGGGGCCGGGGAGCTGTTTTTT.

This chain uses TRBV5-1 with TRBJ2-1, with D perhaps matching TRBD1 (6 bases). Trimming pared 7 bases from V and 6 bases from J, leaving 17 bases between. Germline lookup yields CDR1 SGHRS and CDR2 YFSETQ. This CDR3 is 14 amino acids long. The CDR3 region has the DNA TGCGCCAGCCAAACAGGACAGTACCCCAATGAGCAGTTCTTC. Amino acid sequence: CASQTGQYPNEQFF.

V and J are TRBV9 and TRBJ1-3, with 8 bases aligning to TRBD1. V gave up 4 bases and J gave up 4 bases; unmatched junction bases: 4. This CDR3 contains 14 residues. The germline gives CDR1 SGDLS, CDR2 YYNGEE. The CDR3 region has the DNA TGTGCCAGCAGCCATCGGGACAGGGGAAACACCATATATTTT. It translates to CASSHRDRGNTIYF.

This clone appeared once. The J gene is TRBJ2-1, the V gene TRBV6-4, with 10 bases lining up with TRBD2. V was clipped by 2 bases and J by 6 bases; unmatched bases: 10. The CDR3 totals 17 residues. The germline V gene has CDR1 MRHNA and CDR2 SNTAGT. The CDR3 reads CASSDQFNSGGSNEQFF. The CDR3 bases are TGTGCCAGCAGTGACCAGTTTAATAGCGGGGGGTCCAATGAGCAGTTCTTC.

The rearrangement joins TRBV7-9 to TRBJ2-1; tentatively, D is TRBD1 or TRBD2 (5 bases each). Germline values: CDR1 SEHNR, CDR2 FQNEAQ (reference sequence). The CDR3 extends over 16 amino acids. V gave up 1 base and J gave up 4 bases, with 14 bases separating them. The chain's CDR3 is CASSLGSPGPYNEQFF. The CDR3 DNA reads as TGTGCCAGCAGCTTAGGGTCCCCGGGGCCTTACAATGAGCAGTTCTTC.

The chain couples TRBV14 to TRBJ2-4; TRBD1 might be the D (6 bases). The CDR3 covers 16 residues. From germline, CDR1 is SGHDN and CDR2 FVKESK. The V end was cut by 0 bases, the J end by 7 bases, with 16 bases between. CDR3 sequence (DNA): TGTGCCAGCAGCCAAGACATTGACAGGCGAGACAACATTCAGTACTTC. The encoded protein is CASSQDIDRRDNIQYF.

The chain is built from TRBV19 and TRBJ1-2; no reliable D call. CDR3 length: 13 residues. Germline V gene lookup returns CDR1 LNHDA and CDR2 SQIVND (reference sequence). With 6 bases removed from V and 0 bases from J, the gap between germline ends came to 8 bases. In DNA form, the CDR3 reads TGTGCCAGTAGAAACAGTGCTAACTATGGCTACACCTTC. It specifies CASRNSANYGYTF. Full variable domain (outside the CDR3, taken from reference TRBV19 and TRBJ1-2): DGGITQSPKYLFRKEGQNVTLSCEQNLNHDAMYWYRQDPGQGLRLIYYSQIVNDFQKGDIAEGYSVSREKKESFPLTVTSAQKNPTAFYLCASRNSANYGYTFGSGTRLTVV.

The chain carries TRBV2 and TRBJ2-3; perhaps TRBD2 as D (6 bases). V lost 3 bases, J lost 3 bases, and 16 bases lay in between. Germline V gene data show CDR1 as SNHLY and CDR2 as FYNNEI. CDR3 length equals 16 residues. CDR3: CASSEEGTLVTDTQYF. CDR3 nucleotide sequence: TGTGCCAGCAGTGAGGAGGGTACTCTGGTTACAGATACGCAGTATTTT.

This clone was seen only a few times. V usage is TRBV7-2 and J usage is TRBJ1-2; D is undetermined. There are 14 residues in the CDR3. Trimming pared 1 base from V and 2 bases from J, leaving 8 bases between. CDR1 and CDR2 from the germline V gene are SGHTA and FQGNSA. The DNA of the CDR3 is TGTGCCAGCAGCTTAGGCGGGTTAAACTATGGCTACACCTTC. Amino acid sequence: CASSLGGLNYGYTF.

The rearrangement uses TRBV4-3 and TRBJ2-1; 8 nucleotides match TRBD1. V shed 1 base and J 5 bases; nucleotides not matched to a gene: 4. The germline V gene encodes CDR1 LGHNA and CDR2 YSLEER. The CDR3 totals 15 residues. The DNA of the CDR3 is TGCGCCAGCAGCCAAGGGGGACAGGCTCACAATGAGCAGTTCTTC. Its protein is CASSQGGQAHNEQFF.

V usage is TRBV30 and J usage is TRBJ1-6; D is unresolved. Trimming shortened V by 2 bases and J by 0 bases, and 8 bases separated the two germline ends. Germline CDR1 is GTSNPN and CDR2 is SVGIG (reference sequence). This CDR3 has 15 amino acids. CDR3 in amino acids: CAWSHTGSYNSPLHF. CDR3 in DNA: TGTGCCTGGAGTCACACCGGCTCCTATAATTCACCCCTCCACTTT. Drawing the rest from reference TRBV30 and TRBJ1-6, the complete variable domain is SQTIHQWPATLVQPVGSPLSLECTVEGTSNPNLYWYRQAAGRGLQLLFYSVGIGQISSEVPQNLSASRPQDRQFILSSKKLLLSDSGFYLCAWSHTGSYNSPLHFGNGTRLTVT.

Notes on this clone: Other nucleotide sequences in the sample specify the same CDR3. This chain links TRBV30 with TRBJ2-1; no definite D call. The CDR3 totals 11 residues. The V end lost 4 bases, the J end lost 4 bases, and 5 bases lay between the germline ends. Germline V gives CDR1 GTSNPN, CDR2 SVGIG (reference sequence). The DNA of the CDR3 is TGTGCCTGGACAGTATACAATGAGCAGTTCTTC. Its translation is CAWTVYNEQFF.

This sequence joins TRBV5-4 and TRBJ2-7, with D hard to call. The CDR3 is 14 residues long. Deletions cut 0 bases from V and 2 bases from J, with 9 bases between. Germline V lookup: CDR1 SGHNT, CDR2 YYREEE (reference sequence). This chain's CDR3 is CASSLDLGAYEQYF. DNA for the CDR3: TGTGCCAGCAGCTTGGACCTCGGAGCCTACGAGCAGTACTTC.

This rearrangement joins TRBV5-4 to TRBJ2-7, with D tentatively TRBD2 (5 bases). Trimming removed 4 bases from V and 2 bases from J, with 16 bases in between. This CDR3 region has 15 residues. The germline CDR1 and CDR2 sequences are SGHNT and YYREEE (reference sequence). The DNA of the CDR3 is TGTGCCAGCAGCCCCGCTGAGGGCGAGGCCTACGAGCAGTACTTC. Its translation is CASSPAEGEAYEQYF.

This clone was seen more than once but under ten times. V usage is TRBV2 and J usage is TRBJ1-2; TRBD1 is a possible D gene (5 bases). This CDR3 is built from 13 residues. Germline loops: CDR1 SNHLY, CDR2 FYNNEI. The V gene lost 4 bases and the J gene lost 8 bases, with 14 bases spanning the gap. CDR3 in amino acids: CASSAGREDGYTF. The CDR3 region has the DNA TGTGCCAGCAGTGCAGGGAGGGAGGACGGCTACACCTTC.

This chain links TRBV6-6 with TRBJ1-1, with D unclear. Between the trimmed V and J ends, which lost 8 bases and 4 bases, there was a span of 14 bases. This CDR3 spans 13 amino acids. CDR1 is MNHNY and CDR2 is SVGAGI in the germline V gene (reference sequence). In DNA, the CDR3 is TGTGCCAGCTCAACACCAGGTGGCACTGAAGCTTTCTTT. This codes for CASSTPGGTEAFF.

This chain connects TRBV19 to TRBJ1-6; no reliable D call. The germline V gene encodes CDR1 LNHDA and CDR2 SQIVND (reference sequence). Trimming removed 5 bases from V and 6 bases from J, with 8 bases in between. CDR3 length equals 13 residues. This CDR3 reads CASSATGNSPLHF. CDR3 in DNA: TGTGCCAGTAGTGCCACCGGTAATTCACCCCTCCACTTT. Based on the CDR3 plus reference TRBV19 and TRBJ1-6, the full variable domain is DGGITQSPKYLFRKEGQNVTLSCEQNLNHDAMYWYRQDPGQGLRLIYYSQIVNDFQKGDIAEGYSVSREKKESFPLTVTSAQKNPTAFYLCASSATGNSPLHFGNGTRLTVT.

CDR3 nucleotides: TGTGCCAGCAGTCGACTCTCTGGAAACACCATATATTTT. Translating gives CASSRLSGNTIYF. The chain is built from TRBV5-6 and TRBJ1-3; D is uncertain. The V gene's germline CDR1 is SGHDT and CDR2 YYEEEE. The CDR3 length is 13 residues. V was trimmed by 5 bases and J by 0 bases, leaving 6 bases between them.